This T cell receptor (beta chain) is drawn from a study of response to subunit inactivated influenza vaccine. Overall study findings and caveats: Authors proposed each seasonal influenza vaccination draws in few new T cells.

This clonotype was recorded many times. Antigen: not known. From the RT-PCR reads, TCRdb called clonotypes with MiXCR, one entry per CDR3 protein. The sample lists over 400,000 distinct CDR3 sequences, roughly 9.7% occurring once. This clonotype originated in a man aged 45 to 65 who received an inactivated influenza vaccine. Sequencing used PBMCs from blood, obtained roughly 47 days after vaccination.

The CDR3 loop is CASSFPGITGELFF. CDR3 coding DNA: TGTGCCAGCAGTTTCCCAGGGATCACCGGGGAGCTGTTTTTT. The chain has TRBV12-3 or TRBV12-4 and TRBJ2-2, with D maybe TRBD1 (5 bases). The CDR3 has 14 amino acids. Trimming took 3 bases from V and 4 from J, leaving 9 bases between them.